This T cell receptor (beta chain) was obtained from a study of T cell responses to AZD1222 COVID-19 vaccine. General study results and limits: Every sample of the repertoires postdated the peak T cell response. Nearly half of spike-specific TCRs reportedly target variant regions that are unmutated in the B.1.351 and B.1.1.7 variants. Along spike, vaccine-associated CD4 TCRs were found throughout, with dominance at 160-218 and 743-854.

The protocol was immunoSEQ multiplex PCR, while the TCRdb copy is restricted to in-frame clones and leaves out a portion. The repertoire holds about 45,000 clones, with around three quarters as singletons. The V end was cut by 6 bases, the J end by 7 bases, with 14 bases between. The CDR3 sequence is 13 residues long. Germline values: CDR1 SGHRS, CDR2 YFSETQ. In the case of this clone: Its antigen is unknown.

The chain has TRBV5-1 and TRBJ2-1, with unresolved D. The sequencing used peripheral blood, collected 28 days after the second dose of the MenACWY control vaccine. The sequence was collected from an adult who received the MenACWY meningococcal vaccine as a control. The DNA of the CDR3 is TGCGCCAGCACCGGTGCAGCCTCTAATGAGCAGTTCTTC. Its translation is CASTGAASNEQFF.